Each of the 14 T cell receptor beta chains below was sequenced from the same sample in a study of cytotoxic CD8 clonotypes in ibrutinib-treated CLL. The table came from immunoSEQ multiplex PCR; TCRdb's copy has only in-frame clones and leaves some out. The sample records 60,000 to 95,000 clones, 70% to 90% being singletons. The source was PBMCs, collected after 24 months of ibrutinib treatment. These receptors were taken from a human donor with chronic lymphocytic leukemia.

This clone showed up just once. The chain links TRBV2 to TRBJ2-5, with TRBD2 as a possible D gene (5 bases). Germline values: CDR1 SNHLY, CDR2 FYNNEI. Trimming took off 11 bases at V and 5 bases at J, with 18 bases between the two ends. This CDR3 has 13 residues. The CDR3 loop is CAGSKRTGETQYF. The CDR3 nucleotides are TGTGCCGGAAGTAAGCGGACGGGGGAGACCCAGTACTTC.

In nucleotides, the CDR3 is TGCGCCAGCAGTGCCAGCGGGAGCTACAATGAGCAGTTCTTC. This translates into CASSASGSYNEQFF. V usage is TRBV10-1 and J usage is TRBJ2-1; 8 bases match TRBD2. CDR1 WNHNN and CDR2 SYGVQD come from the germline V gene (reference sequence). The junction had 2 bases not matched to a gene; V was cut back by 4 bases and J by 3 bases. The CDR3 runs 14 residues.

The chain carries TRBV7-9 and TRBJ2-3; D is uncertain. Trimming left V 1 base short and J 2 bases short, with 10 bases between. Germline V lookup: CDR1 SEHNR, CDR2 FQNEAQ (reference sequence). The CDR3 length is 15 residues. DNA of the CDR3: TGTGCCAGCAGCTTAGTAAGGGTCCTCACAGATACGCAGTATTTT. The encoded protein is CASSLVRVLTDTQYF.

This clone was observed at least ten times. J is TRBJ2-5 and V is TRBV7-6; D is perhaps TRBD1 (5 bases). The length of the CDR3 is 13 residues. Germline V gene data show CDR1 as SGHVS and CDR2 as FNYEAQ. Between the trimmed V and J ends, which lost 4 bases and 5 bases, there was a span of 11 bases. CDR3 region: CASSSQGRETQYF. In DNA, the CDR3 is TGTGCCAGCAGCTCCCAGGGTAGGGAGACCCAGTACTTC.

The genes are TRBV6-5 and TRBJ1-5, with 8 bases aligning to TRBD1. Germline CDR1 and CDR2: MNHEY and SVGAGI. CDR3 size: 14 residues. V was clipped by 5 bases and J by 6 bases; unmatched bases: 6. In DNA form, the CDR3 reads TGTGCCAGCAGTCGCAGGGGGCGAGGTCAGCCCCAGCATTTT. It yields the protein CASSRRGRGQPQHF.

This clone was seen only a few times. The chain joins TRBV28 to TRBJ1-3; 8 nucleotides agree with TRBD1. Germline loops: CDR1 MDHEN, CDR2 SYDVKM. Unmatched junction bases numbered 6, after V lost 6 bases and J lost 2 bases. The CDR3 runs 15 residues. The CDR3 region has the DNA TGTGCCAGCAGATCGGACAGGGTCCCTGGAAACACCATATATTTT. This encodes CASRSDRVPGNTIYF.

CDR3 DNA: TGTGCCAGCAGTTTCGGGACACGGTACGAGCAGTACTTC. Its translation is CASSFGTRYEQYF. This chain links TRBV27 with TRBJ2-7, with D perhaps TRBD1 (6 bases). Trimming removed 3 bases at V and 4 bases at J, with 10 bases between. Germline CDR1 and CDR2: MNHEY and SMNVEV (reference sequence). The CDR3 is 13 amino acids.

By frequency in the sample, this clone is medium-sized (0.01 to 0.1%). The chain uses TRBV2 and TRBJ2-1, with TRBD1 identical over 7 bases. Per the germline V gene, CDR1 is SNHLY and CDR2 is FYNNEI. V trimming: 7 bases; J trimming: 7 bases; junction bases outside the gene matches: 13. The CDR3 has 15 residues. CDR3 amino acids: CASMGEGTVWNEQFF. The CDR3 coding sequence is TGTGCCAGCATGGGTGAGGGGACAGTATGGAATGAGCAGTTCTTC.

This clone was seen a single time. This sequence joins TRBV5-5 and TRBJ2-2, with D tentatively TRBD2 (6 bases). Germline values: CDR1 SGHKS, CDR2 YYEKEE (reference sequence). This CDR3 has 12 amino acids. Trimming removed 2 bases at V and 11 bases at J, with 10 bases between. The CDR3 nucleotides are TGTGCCAGCAGCTTTATCGGGGGAGAGCTGTTTTTT. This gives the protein CASSFIGGELFF.

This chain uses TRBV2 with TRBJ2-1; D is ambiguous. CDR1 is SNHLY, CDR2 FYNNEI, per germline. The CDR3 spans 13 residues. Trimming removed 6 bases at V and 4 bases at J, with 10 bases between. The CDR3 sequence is CASSRDIYNEQFF. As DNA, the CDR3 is TGTGCCAGCAGCCGTGACATTTACAATGAGCAGTTCTTC.

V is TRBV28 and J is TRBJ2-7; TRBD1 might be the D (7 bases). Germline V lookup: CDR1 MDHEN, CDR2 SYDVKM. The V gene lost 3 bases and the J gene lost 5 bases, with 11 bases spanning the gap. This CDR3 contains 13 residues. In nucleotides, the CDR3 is TGTGCCAGCAGTTTGACAGGGAGGCACGAGCAGTACTTC. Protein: CASSLTGRHEQYF.

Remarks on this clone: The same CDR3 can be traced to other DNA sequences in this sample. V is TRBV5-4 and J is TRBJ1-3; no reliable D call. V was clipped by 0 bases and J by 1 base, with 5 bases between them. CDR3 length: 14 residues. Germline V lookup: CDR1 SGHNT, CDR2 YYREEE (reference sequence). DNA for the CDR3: TGTGCCAGCAGCTTGGGGGGATCTGGAAACACCATATATTTT. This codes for CASSLGGSGNTIYF.

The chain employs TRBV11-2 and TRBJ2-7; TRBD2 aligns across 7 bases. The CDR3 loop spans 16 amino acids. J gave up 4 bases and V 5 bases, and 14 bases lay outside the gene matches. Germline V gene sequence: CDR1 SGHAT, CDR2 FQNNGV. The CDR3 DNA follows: TGTGCCAGCAGCCCAACCGGGGGGAGCTTACGTTACGAGCAGTACTTC. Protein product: CASSPTGGSLRYEQYF.

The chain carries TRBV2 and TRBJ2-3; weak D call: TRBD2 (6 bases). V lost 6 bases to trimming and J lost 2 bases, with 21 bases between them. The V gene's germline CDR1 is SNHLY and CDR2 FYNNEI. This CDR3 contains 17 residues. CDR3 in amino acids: CASSRKRAPPLTDTQYF. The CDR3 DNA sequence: TGTGCCAGCAGCCGTAAGCGGGCTCCGCCGCTCACAGATACGCAGTATTTT.